This T cell receptor beta chain was sequenced in a study of identifying expanded T cells in peripheral blood. This CDR3 has 13 amino acids. V was shortened by 9 bases and J by 2 bases, with 11 bases between the two germline ends. In germline, CDR1 is MNHNS, CDR2 SASEGT. Clones were read by immunoSEQ multiplex PCR, and TCRdb kept only the in-frame ones, dropping some. This sample yields 100,000 or so clones, of which around 88% are seen a single time; about 14% belongs to the top ten. This clone was picked up one time. This sequence joins TRBV6-1 and TRBJ2-1; D is unresolved. This sequence originates from a person aged 18-70 years in good health. Sequencing was done on a sample of blood. CDR3 DNA sequence: TGTGCCAGTACGAAGGGCCCCTACAATGAGCAGTTCTTC. It is translated as CASTKGPYNEQFF.